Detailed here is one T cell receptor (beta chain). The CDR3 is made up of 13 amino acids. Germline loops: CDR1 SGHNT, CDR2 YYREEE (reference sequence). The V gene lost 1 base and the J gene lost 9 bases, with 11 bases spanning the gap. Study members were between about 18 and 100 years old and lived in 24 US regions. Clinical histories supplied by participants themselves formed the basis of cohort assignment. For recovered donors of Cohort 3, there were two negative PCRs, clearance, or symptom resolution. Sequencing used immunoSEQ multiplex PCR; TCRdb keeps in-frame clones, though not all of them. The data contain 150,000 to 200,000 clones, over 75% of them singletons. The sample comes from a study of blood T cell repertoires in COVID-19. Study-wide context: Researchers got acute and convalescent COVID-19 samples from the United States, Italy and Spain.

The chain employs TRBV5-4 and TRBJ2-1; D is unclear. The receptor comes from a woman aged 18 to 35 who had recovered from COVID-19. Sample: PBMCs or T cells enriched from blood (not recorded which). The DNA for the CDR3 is TGTGCCAGCAGCTTGTCCGAGTCGGGTGAGCAGTTCTTC. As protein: CASSLSESGEQFF. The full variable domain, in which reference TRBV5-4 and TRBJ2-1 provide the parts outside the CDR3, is ETGVTQSPTHLIKTRGQQVTLRCSSQSGHNTVSWYQQALGQGPQFIFQYYREEENGRGNFPPRFSGLQFPNYSSELNVNALELDDSALYLCASSLSESGEQFFGPGTRLTVL.